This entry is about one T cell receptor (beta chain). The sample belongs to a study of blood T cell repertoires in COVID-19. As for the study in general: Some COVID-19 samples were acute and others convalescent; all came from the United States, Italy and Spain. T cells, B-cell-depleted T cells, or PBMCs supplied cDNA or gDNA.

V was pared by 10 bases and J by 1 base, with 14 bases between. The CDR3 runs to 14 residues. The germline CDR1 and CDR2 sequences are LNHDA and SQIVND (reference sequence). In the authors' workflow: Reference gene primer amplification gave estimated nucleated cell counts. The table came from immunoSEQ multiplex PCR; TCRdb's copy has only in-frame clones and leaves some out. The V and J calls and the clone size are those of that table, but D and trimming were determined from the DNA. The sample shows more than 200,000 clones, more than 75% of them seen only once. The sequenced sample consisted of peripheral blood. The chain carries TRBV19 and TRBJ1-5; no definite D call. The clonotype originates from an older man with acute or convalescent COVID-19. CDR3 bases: TGTGCCACACTACCCCGGCAGAGCAATCAGCCCCAGCATTTT. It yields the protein CATLPRQSNQPQHF.